The entry below gives a single TCR beta chain sequence along with its context. The sample belongs to a study of control samples from healthy donors and cancer patients. Profiling relied on immunoSEQ multiplex PCR, and the TCRdb table lists in-frame clones only, not all of them. Here the sample spans approximately 100,000 clones, about 90% being singletons. V dropped 5 bases and J dropped 3 bases, with 11 bases sitting between them. Germline assignment: CDR1 SGHRS and CDR2 YFSETQ. This CDR3 contains 14 residues. The specimen sequenced was blood. The chain is built from TRBV5-1 and TRBJ1-4; D uncertain. The sequence derives from a man aged 25 to 40 in good health. This CDR3 reads CASRVGGSNEKLFF. CDR3 nucleotide sequence: TGCGCCAGCAGGGTGGGAGGTTCTAATGAAAAACTGTTTTTT. Full variable domain (remainder filled in from reference TRBV5-1 and TRBJ1-4): KAGVTQTPRYLIKTRGQQVTLSCSPISGHRSVSWYQQTPGQGLQFLFEYFSETQRNKGNFPGRFSGRQFSNSRSEMNVSTLELGDSALYLCASRVGGSNEKLFFGSGTQLSVL.